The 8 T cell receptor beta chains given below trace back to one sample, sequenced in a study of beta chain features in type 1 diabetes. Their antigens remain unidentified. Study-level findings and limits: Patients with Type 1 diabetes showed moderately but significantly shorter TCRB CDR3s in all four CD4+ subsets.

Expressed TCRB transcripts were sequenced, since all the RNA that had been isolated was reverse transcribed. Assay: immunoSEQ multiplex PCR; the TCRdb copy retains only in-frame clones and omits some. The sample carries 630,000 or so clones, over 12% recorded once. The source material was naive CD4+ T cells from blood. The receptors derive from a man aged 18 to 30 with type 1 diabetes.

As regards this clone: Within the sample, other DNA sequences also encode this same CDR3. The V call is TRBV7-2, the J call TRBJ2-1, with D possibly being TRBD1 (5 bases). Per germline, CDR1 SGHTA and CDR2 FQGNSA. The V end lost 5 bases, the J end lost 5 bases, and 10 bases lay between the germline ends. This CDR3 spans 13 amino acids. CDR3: CASSLGRDNEQFF. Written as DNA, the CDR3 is TGTGCCAGCAGCCTGGGCAGGGACAATGAGCAGTTCTTC.

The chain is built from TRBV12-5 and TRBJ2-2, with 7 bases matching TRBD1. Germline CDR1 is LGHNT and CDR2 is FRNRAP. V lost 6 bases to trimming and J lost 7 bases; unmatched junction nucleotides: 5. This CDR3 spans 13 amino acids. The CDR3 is CASGQGGHGELFF. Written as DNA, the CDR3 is TGTGCTAGTGGACAAGGGGGCCACGGGGAGCTGTTTTTT.

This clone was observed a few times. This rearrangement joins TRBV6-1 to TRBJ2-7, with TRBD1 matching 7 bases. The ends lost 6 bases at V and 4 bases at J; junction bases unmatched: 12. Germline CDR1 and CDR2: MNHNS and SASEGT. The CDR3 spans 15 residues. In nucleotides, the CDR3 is TGTGCCAGCAGGAATCCGGGACAGTCACTTTACGAGCAGTACTTC. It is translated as CASRNPGQSLYEQYF.

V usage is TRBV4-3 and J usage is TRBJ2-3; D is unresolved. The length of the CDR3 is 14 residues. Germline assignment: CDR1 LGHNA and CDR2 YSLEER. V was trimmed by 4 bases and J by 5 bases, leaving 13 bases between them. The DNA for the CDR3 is TGCGCCAGCAGCCCTGTTCCCTCCCAAGATACGCAGTATTTT. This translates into CASSPVPSQDTQYF.

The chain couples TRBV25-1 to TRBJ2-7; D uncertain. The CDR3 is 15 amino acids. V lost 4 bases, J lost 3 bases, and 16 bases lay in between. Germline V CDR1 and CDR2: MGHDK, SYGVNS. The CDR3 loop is CASSATWTVNYEQYF. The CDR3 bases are TGTGCCAGCAGTGCAACATGGACGGTAAACTACGAGCAGTACTTC.

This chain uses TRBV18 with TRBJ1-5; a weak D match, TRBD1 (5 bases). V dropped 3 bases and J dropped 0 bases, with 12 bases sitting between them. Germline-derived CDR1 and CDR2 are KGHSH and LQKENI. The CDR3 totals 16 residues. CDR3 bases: TGTGCCAGCTCACCGAGACAGACCTATAGCAATCAGCCCCAGCATTTT. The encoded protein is CASSPRQTYSNQPQHF.

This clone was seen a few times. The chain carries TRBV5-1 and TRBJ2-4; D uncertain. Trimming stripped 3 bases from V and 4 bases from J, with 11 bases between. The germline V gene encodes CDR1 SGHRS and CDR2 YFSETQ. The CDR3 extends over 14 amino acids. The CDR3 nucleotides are TGCGCCAGCAGCTACGAGCCTGGGAAAAACATTCAGTACTTC. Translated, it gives CASSYEPGKNIQYF.

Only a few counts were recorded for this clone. CDR3: CASSGGGTSNEQYF. The CDR3 bases are TGTGCCAGCAGCGGGGGAGGGACTAGCAACGAGCAGTACTTC. The chain has TRBV6-1 and TRBJ2-7; 9 bases agree with TRBD2. Germline V gene data show CDR1 as MNHNS and CDR2 as SASEGT. Germline trimming cut 6 bases from V and 5 bases from J; bases unmatched to any gene: 8. The CDR3 is made up of 14 amino acids.